Sequencing of this TCR beta chain was carried out in a study of shared T cell receptors in the human thymus. The V gene end was trimmed by 5 bases and the J gene end by 2 bases; junction bases not matched to a gene: 9. This CDR3 spans 15 amino acids. CDR1 and CDR2 (germline): MNHNY, SVGAGI (reference sequence). Using immunoSEQ multiplex PCR, the repertoire was profiled, and TCRdb retains in-frame clones only, with some absent. In the table there are about 380,000 clones, more than 85% of which are singletons. The receptor was derived from a human donor. Sequenced sample: thymocytes. The chain uses TRBV6-6 and TRBJ2-7; 7 bases match TRBD2. This CDR3 is CASSQGLGRTYEQYF. In DNA, the CDR3 is TGTGCCAGCAGTCAAGGACTAGGACGTACCTACGAGCAGTACTTC.